This TCR beta chain was recovered during a study of cytomegalovirus exposure and HLA in healthy donors. Study results and limitations: About 150 TCR beta chains were listed as cytomegalovirus-associated.

PCR involved 60 Vbeta and 13 Jbeta primers. TCRdb's table, derived via immunoSEQ multiplex PCR, lists solely in-frame clones and lacks some. Counted here are approximately 300,000 clones, 84% occurring once; the ten biggest clones make up about 2%. The V segment lost 2 bases and the J segment 9 bases; nucleotides outside the gene matches: 15. The CDR3 runs 16 residues. CDR1 is MDHEN and CDR2 is SYDVKM in the germline V gene. This clone was observed a handful of times. Its antigen is not known. Sequencing was performed on PBMCs. The origin of this receptor is a woman in her forties in good health and CMV-seropositive. This chain uses TRBV28 with TRBJ1-1; TRBD1 aligns across 7 bases. The CDR3 here is CASSLGYGIRGQKAFF. The CDR3 DNA follows: TGTGCCAGCAGTTTAGGGTACGGGATTCGGGGACAGAAAGCTTTCTTT.